Here is one T cell receptor (beta chain) with its context. Its antigen is as yet unknown. The data belong to a study of CD8+CD57+ T cells in acquired aplastic anemia. Broader study findings: For CD8+ Simpson's diversity, patients and controls showed no significant difference. Patients and controls had in common 25 to 30 CD8+ CDR3 sequences.

Profiling that covered TCR beta VDJ and CDR3 relied on genomic DNA as its template. TCRdb recomputed calls from the reads with MiXCR, one row per CDR3 protein. This table has over 150,000 distinct CDR3 sequences, 71% appearing once. All sequencing subjects had displayed CD8+CD57+ cell expansion on flow cytometry. The sequenced material came from sorted CD4+, CD8+, or CD8+CD57+ T cells (not recorded which) from PBMCs. This TCR derives from a human donor with aplastic anemia.

The CDR3 here is CASRVYRVSMNTEAFF. The CDR3 coding sequence is TGTGCCAGCAGGGTCTACAGGGTGTCCATGAACACTGAAGCTTTCTTT. The rearrangement uses TRBV2 and TRBJ1-1; tentative D call: TRBD1 (6 bases). The CDR3 has 16 residues. From germline, CDR1 is SNHLY and CDR2 FYNNEI. The V end lost 6 bases, the J end lost 0 bases, and 17 bases lay between the germline ends.